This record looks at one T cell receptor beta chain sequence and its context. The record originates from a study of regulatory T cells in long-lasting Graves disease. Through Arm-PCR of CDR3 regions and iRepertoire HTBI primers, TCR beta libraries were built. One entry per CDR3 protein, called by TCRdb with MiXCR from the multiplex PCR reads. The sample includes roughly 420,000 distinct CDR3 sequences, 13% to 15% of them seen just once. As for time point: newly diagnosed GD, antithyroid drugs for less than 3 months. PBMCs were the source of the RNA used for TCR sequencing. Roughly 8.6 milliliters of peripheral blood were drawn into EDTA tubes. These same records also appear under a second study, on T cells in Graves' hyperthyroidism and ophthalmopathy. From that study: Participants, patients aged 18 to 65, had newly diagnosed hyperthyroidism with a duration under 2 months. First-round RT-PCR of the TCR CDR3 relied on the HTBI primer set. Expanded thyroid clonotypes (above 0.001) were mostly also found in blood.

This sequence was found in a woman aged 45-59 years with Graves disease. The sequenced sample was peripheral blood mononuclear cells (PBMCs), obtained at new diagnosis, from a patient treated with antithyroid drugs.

CDR3: CAITPDRAYGYTF. DNA of the CDR3: TGTGCCATCACCCCTGACAGGGCTTATGGCTACACCTTC. This sequence joins TRBV10-3 and TRBJ1-2, with 7 positions matching TRBD1. CDR3 size: 13 residues. Per the germline V gene, CDR1 is ENHRY and CDR2 is SYGVKD. J gave up 5 bases and V 7 bases, and 7 bases lay outside the gene matches.